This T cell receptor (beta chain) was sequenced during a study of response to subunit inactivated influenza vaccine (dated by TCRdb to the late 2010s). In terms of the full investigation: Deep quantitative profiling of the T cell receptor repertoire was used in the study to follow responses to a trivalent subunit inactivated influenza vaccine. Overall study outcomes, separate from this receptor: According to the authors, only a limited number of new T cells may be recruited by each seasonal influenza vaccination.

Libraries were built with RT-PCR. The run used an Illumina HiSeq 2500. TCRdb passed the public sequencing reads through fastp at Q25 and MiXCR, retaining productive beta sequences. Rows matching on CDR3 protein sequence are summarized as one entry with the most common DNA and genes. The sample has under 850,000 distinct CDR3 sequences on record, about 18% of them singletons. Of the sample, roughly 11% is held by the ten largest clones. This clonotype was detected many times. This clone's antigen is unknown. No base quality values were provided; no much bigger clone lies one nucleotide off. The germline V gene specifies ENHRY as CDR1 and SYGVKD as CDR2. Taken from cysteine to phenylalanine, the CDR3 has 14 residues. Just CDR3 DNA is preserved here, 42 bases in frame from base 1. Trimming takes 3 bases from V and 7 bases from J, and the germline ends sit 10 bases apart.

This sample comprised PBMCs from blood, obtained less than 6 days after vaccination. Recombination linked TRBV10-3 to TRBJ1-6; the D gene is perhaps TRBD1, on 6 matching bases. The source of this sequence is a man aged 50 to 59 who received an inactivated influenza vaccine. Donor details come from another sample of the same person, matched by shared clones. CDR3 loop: CAISEGTSNSPLHF. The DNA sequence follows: TGTGCCATCAGTGAAGGGACATCGAATTCACCCCTCCACTTT.